This passage covers 25 T cell receptor beta chains from one sample sequenced in a study of blood T cell repertoires in COVID-19. Clones were sequenced by immunoSEQ multiplex PCR, and TCRdb holds only the in-frame ones, with some missing. The sample includes tens of thousands of clones, less than 90% seen only once; the top ten take 5.8%. The sample was peripheral blood. The receptors stem from a man in his sixties with active or convalescent COVID-19.

This clone was recorded a few times. The chain uses TRBV6-5 and TRBJ2-2, with a possible D match to TRBD1 (6 bases). The germline V gene has CDR1 MNHEY and CDR2 SVGAGI. Trimming pared 2 bases from V and 4 bases from J, leaving 11 bases between. The CDR3 has 15 residues. DNA of the CDR3: TGTGCCAGCAGTTACGGGGGCTGGCCCACCGGGGAGCTGTTTTTT. Amino acids: CASSYGGWPTGELFF.

J is TRBJ2-3 and V is TRBV9; 12 positions match TRBD2. V shed 3 bases and J 3 bases; nucleotides not matched to a gene: 11. The germline V gene encodes CDR1 SGDLS and CDR2 YYNGEE. This CDR3 spans 18 amino acids. CDR3 in DNA: TGTGCCAGCAGCGCCGGACTAGCGGGGACCCGGGGGACAGATACGCAGTATTTT. This encodes CASSAGLAGTRGTDTQYF. Full variable domain (remainder filled in from reference TRBV9 and TRBJ2-3): DSGVTQTPKHLITATGQRVTLRCSPRSGDLSVYWYQQSLDQGLQFLIQYYNGEERAKGNILERFSAQQFPDLHSELNLSSLELGDSALYFCASSAGLAGTRGTDTQYFGPGTRLTVL.

The CDR3 loop is CASSLTSASTEAFF. CDR3 coding DNA: TGTGCCAGCAGCTTGACGTCAGCTAGCACTGAAGCTTTCTTT. The chain is built from TRBV5-6 and TRBJ1-1; D unclear. Germline loops: CDR1 SGHDT, CDR2 YYEEEE. The germline V and J ends were trimmed by 1 base and 4 bases, with 11 bases remaining between them. CDR3 length: 14 residues.

This clone has a handful of counts. The chain has TRBV27 and TRBJ2-5; 8 bases are a match to TRBD1. From germline, CDR1 is MNHEY and CDR2 SMNVEV (reference sequence). The CDR3 is made up of 14 amino acids. V lost 6 bases, J lost 6 bases, and 9 bases stayed unmatched. The CDR3 here is CASSAAGGKKTQYF. The CDR3 DNA reads TGTGCCAGCAGCGCCGCAGGGGGCAAGAAGACCCAGTACTTC.

J is TRBJ1-1 and V is TRBV7-2; possibly TRBD1 for D (5 bases). V dropped 5 bases and J dropped 0 bases, with 16 bases sitting between them. This CDR3 contains 16 residues. Germline CDR1 is SGHTA and CDR2 is FQGNSA. CDR3: CASSPWVAGMNTEAFF. Written as DNA, the CDR3 is TGTGCCAGCAGCCCCTGGGTCGCAGGGATGAACACTGAAGCTTTCTTT.

The chain combines TRBV9 with TRBJ2-2; 10 bases are shared with TRBD1. V shed 2 bases and J 4 bases; nucleotides not matched to a gene: 5. Germline V lookup: CDR1 SGDLS, CDR2 YYNGEE. The CDR3 has 16 residues. CDR3 bases: TGTGCCAGCAGCGTCCGACAGGGGGCGGGCACCGGGGAGCTGTTTTTT. Amino acids: CASSVRQGAGTGELFF.

In this sample, this clone turned up a few times. CDR3 bases: TGTGCCAGCAGCCCTGCTACCGGTCAGCCCCAGCATTTT. This codes for CASSPATGQPQHF. The rearrangement uses TRBV3-1 (or the pseudogene TRBV3-2) and TRBJ1-5; D remains unclear. The CDR3 extends over 13 amino acids. Germline-derived CDR1 and CDR2 are LGHDT and YNNKEL (reference sequence). V lost 4 bases, J lost 6 bases, and 10 bases lay in between.

This clone occurred many times. The CDR3 sequence: CASSSQGRDTIYF. CDR3 coding DNA: TGTGCCAGCAGTTCCCAGGGTAGAGACACCATATATTTT. This chain joins TRBV6-6 and TRBJ1-3; D perhaps matches TRBD1 (5 bases). Germline assignment: CDR1 MNHNY and CDR2 SVGAGI (reference sequence). The CDR3 is 13 residues long. V was trimmed by 4 bases and J by 8 bases, leaving 12 bases between them.

The chain employs TRBV11-2 and TRBJ1-1; unclear D gene. Trimming removed 1 base at V and 3 bases at J, with 9 bases between. CDR3 size: 14 residues. CDR1 is SGHAT and CDR2 is FQNNGV in the germline V gene. CDR3 residues: CASSLGSLDTEAFF. CDR3 in DNA: TGTGCCAGCAGCTTAGGTAGCCTAGACACTGAAGCTTTCTTT.

The table lists this clone with a few counts. The chain links TRBV19 to TRBJ1-3; the D gene is possibly TRBD1 (5 bases). Germline V gene lookup returns CDR1 LNHDA and CDR2 SQIVND (reference sequence). The V end was cut by 8 bases, the J end by 0 bases, with 11 bases between. This CDR3 is 14 amino acids long. The CDR3 sequence: CASCRGGSGNTIYF. The DNA for the CDR3 is TGTGCCAGTTGCCGCGGGGGCTCTGGAAACACCATATATTTT.

Points on this clone: The sample holds other DNA sequences that translate to the same CDR3. The chain links TRBV9 to TRBJ2-5; tentative D call: TRBD1 (7 bases). Germline assignment: CDR1 SGDLS and CDR2 YYNGEE. The length of the CDR3 is 14 residues. Trimming took off 0 bases at V and 4 bases at J, with 10 bases between the two ends. The CDR3 reads CASSVAQGGETQYF. The CDR3 region has the DNA TGTGCCAGCAGCGTAGCTCAGGGGGGAGAGACCCAGTACTTC. The whole variable domain, remainder taken from reference TRBV9 and TRBJ2-5, is DSGVTQTPKHLITATGQRVTLRCSPRSGDLSVYWYQQSLDQGLQFLIQYYNGEERAKGNILERFSAQQFPDLHSELNLSSLELGDSALYFCASSVAQGGETQYFGPGTRLLVL.

This chain connects TRBV4-3 to TRBJ1-2; D not certain. The CDR3 loop spans 16 amino acids. Germline V gives CDR1 LGHNA, CDR2 YSLEER. V shed 0 bases and J shed 4 bases, with 15 bases lying between them. DNA for the CDR3: TGCGCCAGCAGCCAAGATCTGGATCAGGCCTTCTATGGCTACACCTTC. This translates into CASSQDLDQAFYGYTF.

The chain carries TRBV20-1 and TRBJ2-5; D might be TRBD2 (5 bases). Germline CDR1 and CDR2: DFQATT and SNEGSKA (reference sequence). The CDR3 loop spans 14 amino acids. V was trimmed by 3 bases and J by 1 base, leaving 12 bases between them. CDR3 sequence reads: CSASPPSRQETQYF. The CDR3 region has the DNA TGCAGTGCTAGTCCTCCTAGCCGCCAAGAGACCCAGTACTTC.

The V and J genes are TRBV9 and TRBJ2-1; 9 bases agree with TRBD2. The CDR3 has 16 residues. V was clipped by 4 bases and J by 0 bases; unmatched bases: 5. Germline-derived CDR1 and CDR2 are SGDLS and YYNGEE. CDR3 nucleotide sequence: TGTGCCAGCAGCTCACTAGCGGGCTCCTCCTACAATGAGCAGTTCTTC. This encodes CASSSLAGSSYNEQFF.

The chain couples TRBV5-1 to TRBJ1-6; 7 bases map to TRBD1. V lost 4 bases, J lost 10 bases, and 8 bases stayed unmatched. The germline CDR1 and CDR2 sequences are SGHRS and YFSETQ. This CDR3 region has 14 residues. CDR3 loop: CASSPPGGNSPLHF. Here the CDR3 DNA reads TGCGCCAGCAGCCCTCCAGGGGGAAACTCACCCCTCCACTTT.

This clone is deemed medium-sized. The CDR3 DNA reads TGTGCCAGTAGTATACCCTCCAGCACAGATACGCAGTATTTT. The encoded protein is CASSIPSSTDTQYF. V usage is TRBV19 and J usage is TRBJ2-3; no firm D call. Germline V lookup: CDR1 LNHDA, CDR2 SQIVND (reference sequence). CDR3 size: 14 residues. V lost 2 bases and J lost 0, with 6 bases in between.

CDR3 sequence reads: CASSASTLVRNFYEQYF. The CDR3 DNA reads TGTGCCAGCAGTGCCTCCACCCTAGTACGGAACTTCTACGAGCAGTACTTC. This chain uses TRBV6-1 with TRBJ2-7; no definite D call. The CDR3 spans 17 residues. V shed 4 bases and J shed 3 bases, with 22 bases lying between them. Germline V gene data show CDR1 as MNHNS and CDR2 as SASEGT.

V gene TRBV9 combines with J gene TRBJ1-1, with 8 positions matching TRBD1. The CDR3 loop spans 14 amino acids. Trimming removed 4 bases from V and 1 base from J; junction bases left unmatched: 3. Germline CDR1 SGDLS, CDR2 YYNGEE. CDR3 residues: CASSKGTGNTEAFF. CDR3 nucleotides: TGTGCCAGCAGCAAAGGGACAGGGAACACTGAAGCTTTCTTT. Based on the CDR3 plus reference TRBV9 and TRBJ1-1, the full variable domain is DSGVTQTPKHLITATGQRVTLRCSPRSGDLSVYWYQQSLDQGLQFLIQYYNGEERAKGNILERFSAQQFPDLHSELNLSSLELGDSALYFCASSKGTGNTEAFFGQGTRLTVV.

The V gene is TRBV24-1, the J gene TRBJ2-3, with a tentative D call TRBD2 (5 bases). The CDR3 is made up of 13 amino acids. Germline loops: CDR1 KGHDR, CDR2 SFDVKD. The V and J ends lost 5 bases and 10 bases respectively, with 15 bases between them. The CDR3 DNA reads TGTGCCACCAGTGCTCCCTCGGGGAGCGCGCAGTATTTT. Its protein product is CATSAPSGSAQYF.

The chain carries TRBV19 and TRBJ1-6; weak D call: TRBD1 (5 bases). The V gene lost 8 bases and the J gene lost 7 bases, with 15 bases spanning the gap. The CDR3 covers 14 residues. The germline CDR1 and CDR2 sequences are LNHDA and SQIVND (reference sequence). This chain's CDR3 is CASSNWGENSPLHF. The CDR3 nucleotides are TGTGCCAGTTCTAACTGGGGGGAGAATTCACCCCTCCACTTT.

The CDR3 nucleotides are TGTGCCAGCAGTTTATATGGGGGCGGAAATGAAAAACTGTTTTTT. Translation: CASSLYGGGNEKLFF. This sequence joins TRBV27 and TRBJ1-4, with a weak D call TRBD1 (6 bases). Trimming took off 1 base at V and 5 bases at J, with 11 bases between the two ends. In germline, CDR1 is MNHEY, CDR2 SMNVEV (reference sequence). The CDR3 covers 15 residues. The full variable domain, in which reference TRBV27 and TRBJ1-4 provide the parts outside the CDR3, is EAQVTQNPRYLITVTGKKLTVTCSQNMNHEYMSWYRQDPGLGLRQIYYSMNVEVTDKGDVPEGYKVSRKEKRNFPLILESPSPNQTSLYFCASSLYGGGNEKLFFGSGTQLSVL.

The table lists this clone with a count of one. This rearrangement joins TRBV12-3 or TRBV12-4 to TRBJ1-2, with TRBD1 identical over 7 bases. CDR3 size: 13 residues. V shed 6 bases, J shed 7 bases, and the junction held 8 bases outside the gene matches. The CDR3: CASSLGTDRGYTF. The DNA of the CDR3 is TGTGCCAGCAGCTTGGGGACAGACCGTGGCTACACCTTC.

This clone was seen a single time. The rearrangement uses TRBV30 and TRBJ2-2; 8 bases align to TRBD2. This CDR3 is 14 amino acids long. The germline V gene has CDR1 GTSNPN and CDR2 SVGIG (reference sequence). The CDR3 sequence is CASSGGRRSGELFF. CDR3 in DNA: TGTGCTTCTTCGGGGGGGCGGAGGTCCGGGGAGCTGTTTTTT.

The chain is built from TRBV18 and TRBJ2-5; 8 nucleotides agree with TRBD2. Germline CDR1 is KGHSH and CDR2 is LQKENI. Trimming at V came to 9 bases and at J to 3 bases, leaving 9 bases not matched to a gene. This CDR3 is built from 14 residues. The CDR3 sequence is CASSDSGEKETQYF. The CDR3, as DNA: TGTGCCAGTTCCGATAGCGGGGAGAAAGAGACCCAGTACTTC.

This rearrangement joins TRBV5-3 to TRBJ2-2; TRBD1 agrees at 8 bases. TRBV5-3 is reported as an ORF; its role is uncertain. The trim removed 2 bases at V and 3 bases at J, leaving 6 bases unmatched. This CDR3 contains 16 residues. The CDR3 DNA sequence: TGTGCCAGAAGCTTCGGATCAGGGGGCTACACCGGGGAGCTGTTTTTT. Its protein is CARSFGSGGYTGELFF.